Here is one T cell receptor (beta chain) with its context. The sample belongs to a study of blood T cell repertoires in COVID-19. Methods used by the authors: Nucleated cell counts were estimated from reference gene primer amplification. Produced via immunoSEQ multiplex PCR; TCRdb's table is partial and in-frame only. The DNA was the basis for D and trimming; V, J and clone size are from that table. This sample has 210,000 or so clones, with about 90% found just once. Germline lookup yields CDR1 LNHNV and CDR2 YYDKDF (reference sequence). The V and J ends lost 0 bases and 7 bases respectively, with 8 bases between them. CDR3 length: 13 amino acids.

The J gene is TRBJ2-3, the V gene TRBV15; D is unclear. This TCR was recovered from a man between 18 and 35 years old with active or convalescent COVID-19. The sequencing sample was made of peripheral blood. The CDR3 loop reads CATSREVEYTQYF. CDR3 sequence (DNA): TGTGCCACCAGCAGAGAGGTAGAATATACGCAGTATTTT.